A single sample gave rise to the 28 T cell receptor beta chains below, sequenced in a study of blood T cells in healthy people across ages. The authors ran a second PCR of roughly 6 to 12 cycles using a sample-barcoded 5' primer and a J-beta primer mix. TCRdb fed the 5' RACE reads into MiXCR, producing one record per CDR3 protein. The profile shows over 950,000 distinct CDR3 sequences, 51% of them singletons. The sequencing sample was made of blood. These receptors were collected from a woman aged 55-69 years in good health.

This chain joins TRBV20-1 and TRBJ1-6, with D perhaps matching TRBD1 (6 bases). Per the germline V gene, CDR1 is DFQATT and CDR2 is SNEGSKA (reference sequence). V lost 1 base, J lost 5 bases, and 9 bases lay in between. This CDR3 has 14 residues. The CDR3 region has the DNA TGCAGTGCTAGAGGGGGGCAGAATAATTCACCCCTCCACTTT. Encoded protein: CSARGGQNNSPLHF.

The chain is built from TRBV28 and TRBJ1-5, with a possible D match to TRBD1 (5 bases). V was shortened by 6 bases and J by 5 bases, with 11 bases between the two germline ends. This CDR3 comprises 13 residues. CDR1 is MDHEN, CDR2 SYDVKM, per germline. CDR3 region: CASRGPLYQPQHF. Written as DNA, the CDR3 is TGTGCCAGCAGGGGACCGCTATATCAGCCCCAGCATTTT. Filled out from reference TRBV28 and TRBJ1-5, the complete variable domain reads DVKVTQSSRYLVKRTGEKVFLECVQDMDHENMFWYRQDPGLGLRLIYFSYDVKMKEKGDIPEGYSVSREKKERFSLILESASTNQTSMYLCASRGPLYQPQHFGDGTRLSIL.

The V gene is TRBV20-1, the J gene TRBJ2-1; D is possibly TRBD2 (5 bases). CDR1 and CDR2 from the germline V gene are DFQATT and SNEGSKA (reference sequence). V lost 0 bases, J lost 8 bases, and 17 bases lay in between. This CDR3 contains 15 residues. CDR3 protein: CSARDAREFPDEQFF. The DNA for the CDR3 is TGCAGTGCTAGAGATGCGAGGGAGTTTCCCGATGAGCAGTTCTTC.

This clonotype was found a few times. The rearrangement uses TRBV4-2 and TRBJ2-1; D gene ambiguous. Looked up from germline, CDR1 is LGHNA and CDR2 is YNFKEQ. The CDR3 covers 17 residues. Deletions cut 3 bases from V and 0 bases from J, with 15 bases between. The CDR3 nucleotides are TGTGCCAGCAGCCACCCCCCTGGTGGTAGCTCCTACAATGAGCAGTTCTTC. This codes for CASSHPPGGSSYNEQFF.

V usage is TRBV3-1 and J usage is TRBJ2-1; weak D call: TRBD2 (6 bases). Germline V gives CDR1 LGHDT, CDR2 YNNKEL (reference sequence). Trimming pared 3 bases from V and 11 bases from J, leaving 8 bases between. This CDR3 has 11 residues. The CDR3 DNA reads as TGTGCCAGCAGCCAGACTAGGAAGCAGTTCTTC. The encoded protein is CASSQTRKQFF.

The CDR3 reads CASSLRGGSTDTQYF. DNA of the CDR3: TGTGCCAGCAGCTTGCGCGGCGGGAGCACAGATACGCAGTATTTT. The chain couples TRBV13 to TRBJ2-3; D is possibly TRBD2 (5 bases). The V and J ends lost 3 bases and 0 bases respectively, with 10 bases between them. The germline V gene has CDR1 PRHDT and CDR2 FYEKMQ (reference sequence). The CDR3 extends over 15 amino acids.

The chain carries TRBV9 and TRBJ2-2; tentative D call: TRBD2 (7 bases). The CDR3 totals 16 residues. Trimming left V 4 bases short and J 8 bases short, with 21 bases between. Germline CDR1 reads SGDLS; CDR2 reads YYNGEE. CDR3 nucleotides: TGTGCCAGCAGCCCTAGGGGGGGTACCATTCTGGGGGAGCTGTTTTTT. Encoded protein: CASSPRGGTILGELFF.

The chain has TRBV6-5 and TRBJ1-2; TRBD1 might be the D (5 bases). Between the trimmed V and J ends, which lost 8 bases and 6 bases, there was a span of 16 bases. CDR1 is MNHEY, CDR2 SVGAGI, per germline. This CDR3 is built from 13 residues. As DNA, the CDR3 is TGTGCCAGCGGTGACTCAGAAGGGGATGGCTACACCTTC. Translating gives CASGDSEGDGYTF.

The V call is TRBV18, the J call TRBJ2-1, with a weak D call TRBD2 (5 bases). Germline CDR1 KGHSH, CDR2 LQKENI. Trimming took off 6 bases at V and 5 bases at J, with 23 bases between the two ends. The CDR3 totals 17 residues. CDR3 loop: CASSQAQAALLNNEQFF. The CDR3 DNA sequence: TGTGCCAGCTCGCAAGCTCAAGCGGCCCTCCTGAACAATGAGCAGTTCTTC.

This clonotype was seen more than once but under ten times. The rearrangement joins TRBV7-2 to TRBJ2-1; 11 bases line up with TRBD2. Germline CDR1 is SGHTA and CDR2 is FQGNSA. With 6 bases clipped from V and 7 bases from J, the junction kept 8 bases outside the gene matches. CDR3 size: 15 residues. As DNA, the CDR3 is TGTGCCAGCAGGGTAGCGGGAGGGCCAACTAATGAGCAGTTCTTC. Translation: CASRVAGGPTNEQFF.

The chain links TRBV4-1 to TRBJ2-1; 9 bases are shared with TRBD1. This CDR3 comprises 15 residues. V gave up 4 bases and J gave up 6 bases; unmatched junction bases: 7. Germline lookup yields CDR1 MGHRA and CDR2 YSYEKL. The CDR3, as DNA: TGCGCCAGCAGCCCGCACAGGGGGCTAGGCAATGAGCAGTTCTTC. As protein: CASSPHRGLGNEQFF.

The chain joins TRBV6-6 to TRBJ2-3; TRBD2 might be the D (6 bases). V lost 5 bases and J 2 bases, leaving 20 bases between the germline ends. Germline V gene sequence: CDR1 MNHNY, CDR2 SVGAGI (reference sequence). The CDR3 spans 17 residues. DNA of the CDR3: TGTGCCAGCAGTCTATCAGCAAGAGGGAGGTCCACAGATACGCAGTATTTT. Its translation is CASSLSARGRSTDTQYF.

This clonotype was observed at least ten times. The CDR3 DNA follows: TGCGCCAGCAGCCAACAAACGGGAGTTCTAAACATTCAGTACTTC. This sequence encodes CASSQQTGVLNIQYF. V and J are TRBV4-1 and TRBJ2-4; a possible D gene is TRBD2 (6 bases). The germline V gene encodes CDR1 MGHRA and CDR2 YSYEKL. The CDR3 is made up of 15 amino acids. V gave up 2 bases and J gave up 6 bases, with 14 bases separating them.

The gene calls are TRBV5-5 and TRBJ2-4; 7 positions agree with TRBD2. This CDR3 has 15 amino acids. Germline assignment: CDR1 SGHKS and CDR2 YYEKEE (reference sequence). The trim removed 1 base at V and 8 bases at J, leaving 9 bases unmatched. The CDR3 here is CASSLFGGSGYIQYF. The CDR3 DNA follows: TGTGCCAGCAGCTTGTTCGGCGGGAGCGGCTACATTCAGTACTTC.

The chain carries TRBV6-1 and TRBJ2-3; D call uncertain. The CDR3 runs 13 residues. V dropped 4 bases and J dropped 2 bases, with 7 bases sitting between them. The germline V gene encodes CDR1 MNHNS and CDR2 SASEGT. CDR3 nucleotides: TGTGCCAGCAGTGGAGGCGACACAGATACGCAGTATTTT. It yields the protein CASSGGDTDTQYF.

This clonotype was seen ten or more times. The chain recombines TRBV4-3 with TRBJ2-5, with 7 bases lining up with TRBD1. The J segment lost 3 bases and the V segment lost 8 bases, leaving 6 bases of the junction unmatched. The CDR3 has 13 residues. Looked up from germline, CDR1 is LGHNA and CDR2 is YSLEER. The CDR3 sequence is CASARDRKETQYF. CDR3 DNA: TGCGCCAGCGCCAGGGACAGAAAAGAGACCCAGTACTTC.

V and J are TRBV7-2 and TRBJ1-1; possible D gene TRBD1, 5 bases. Germline V lookup: CDR1 SGHTA, CDR2 FQGNSA. The V end lost 5 bases, the J end lost 3 bases, and 13 bases lay between the germline ends. The CDR3 length is 14 residues. The CDR3 loop reads CASSLSLGDTEAFF. For the CDR3, the DNA is TGTGCCAGCAGCCTTAGCTTAGGGGACACTGAAGCTTTCTTT.

CDR3 DNA: TGCGCCAGCAGCTTGTCCACCTTC. Protein sequence: CASSLSTF. The V call is TRBV5-1, the J call TRBJ1-2; the D is unclear. The CDR3 totals 8 residues. Germline CDR1 SGHRS, CDR2 YFSETQ. V was cut by 1 base and J by 13 bases, with 2 bases left in between.

The chain is built from TRBV2 and TRBJ2-5; 7 positions match TRBD2. Judging by the DNA end, TRBJ2-7 fits better; the J call may be wrong. The germline CDR1 and CDR2 sequences are SNHLY and FYNNEI. The CDR3 is made up of 15 amino acids. CDR3 coding DNA: TGTGCCAGCAGTCCCACCCGGACTAGTCAGTCCGAGCAGTACTTC. It is translated as CASSPTRTSQSEQYF.

The chain recombines TRBV7-2 with TRBJ1-1; no clear D. Trimming took off 4 bases at V and 1 base at J, with 13 bases between the two ends. The CDR3 is 15 amino acids. Germline-derived CDR1 and CDR2 are SGHTA and FQGNSA. The CDR3 DNA follows: TGTGCCAGCAGCTCCCCAACTCCAAGGAACACTGAAGCTTTCTTT. This translates into CASSSPTPRNTEAFF.

The chain uses TRBV12-3 or TRBV12-4 and TRBJ2-1, with D tentatively TRBD1 or TRBD2 (5 bases each). V gave up 2 bases and J gave up 10 bases, with 12 bases separating them. This CDR3 has 13 amino acids. The CDR3 nucleotides read TGTGCCAGCAGTTTATTCGCCGGGACCGAGCAGTTCTTC. It is translated as CASSLFAGTEQFF.

This chain connects TRBV7-9 to TRBJ2-7; possibly TRBD1 for D (5 bases). The CDR3 runs to 13 residues. Germline V gene sequence: CDR1 SEHNR, CDR2 FQNEAQ (reference sequence). The germline V and J ends were trimmed by 3 bases and 3 bases, with 9 bases remaining between them. The CDR3 DNA sequence: TGTGCCAGCAGCTTTGGACACCTCTACGAGCAGTACTTC. Translating it yields CASSFGHLYEQYF.

CDR3 residues: CASSQRGQGVSGANVLTF. CDR3 in DNA: TGTGCCAGCAGCCAGAGGGGACAGGGAGTTTCTGGGGCCAACGTCCTGACTTTC. The genes are TRBV4-2 and TRBJ2-6, with 9 positions matching TRBD1. Germline CDR1 reads LGHNA; CDR2 reads YNFKEQ. The CDR3 loop spans 18 amino acids. The J segment lost 1 base and the V segment lost 3 bases, leaving 7 bases of the junction unmatched.

The genes are TRBV28 and TRBJ1-5; 7 positions agree with TRBD1. V shed 3 bases, J shed 5 bases, and the junction held 4 bases outside the gene matches. CDR1 and CDR2 (germline): MDHEN, SYDVKM. The CDR3 runs 14 residues. The DNA of the CDR3 is TGTGCCAGCAGTTTGAGACAGGGCCATCAGCCCCAGCATTTT. Protein sequence: CASSLRQGHQPQHF. The entire variable domain, with the rest obtained from reference TRBV28 and TRBJ1-5, is as follows: DVKVTQSSRYLVKRTGEKVFLECVQDMDHENMFWYRQDPGLGLRLIYFSYDVKMKEKGDIPEGYSVSREKKERFSLILESASTNQTSMYLCASSLRQGHQPQHFGDGTRLSIL.

Here the CDR3 reads CSATGHPNYGYTF. The CDR3 DNA sequence: TGCAGTGCCACGGGCCATCCTAACTATGGCTACACCTTC. The chain couples TRBV20-1 to TRBJ1-2; D not certain. Germline V CDR1 and CDR2: DFQATT, SNEGSKA (reference sequence). The CDR3 is 13 residues long. Trimming pared 6 bases from V and 0 bases from J, leaving 11 bases between.

The genes are TRBV30 and TRBJ2-5, with D perhaps TRBD2 (5 bases). The DNA end lines up better with TRBJ2-7; the J call may be wrong. This CDR3 has 13 amino acids. Germline V gives CDR1 GTSNPN, CDR2 SVGIG (reference sequence). CDR3 DNA: TGTGCCTGGAGTCCGGGAAGAGCGGCCGAGCAGTACTTC. This codes for CAWSPGRAAEQYF.

The CDR3 nucleotides read TGTGCCATCCTGGATAACGGGAGGGCCATGGATGAGCAGTTCTTC. Amino acids: CAILDNGRAMDEQFF. V usage is TRBV14 and J usage is TRBJ2-1; 8 bases are shared with TRBD2. CDR1 and CDR2 from the germline V gene are SGHDN and FVKESK. The CDR3 spans 15 residues. V dropped 10 bases and J dropped 8; count of bases not matched to a gene: 16. Based on the CDR3 plus reference TRBV14 and TRBJ2-1, the full variable domain is EAGVTQFPSHSVIEKGQTVTLRCDPISGHDNLYWYRRVMGKEIKFLLHFVKESKQDESGMPNNRFLAERTGGTYSTLKVQPAELEDSGVYFCAILDNGRAMDEQFFGPGTRLTVL.

The chain combines TRBV27 with TRBJ2-5, with D maybe TRBD2 (6 bases). CDR1 and CDR2 (germline): MNHEY, SMNVEV (reference sequence). The V gene lost 5 bases and the J gene lost 1 base, with 11 bases spanning the gap. The CDR3 runs to 14 residues. The CDR3 loop is CASSGGGAQETQYF. The CDR3 DNA is TGTGCCAGCAGTGGTGGAGGGGCCCAAGAGACCCAGTACTTC.